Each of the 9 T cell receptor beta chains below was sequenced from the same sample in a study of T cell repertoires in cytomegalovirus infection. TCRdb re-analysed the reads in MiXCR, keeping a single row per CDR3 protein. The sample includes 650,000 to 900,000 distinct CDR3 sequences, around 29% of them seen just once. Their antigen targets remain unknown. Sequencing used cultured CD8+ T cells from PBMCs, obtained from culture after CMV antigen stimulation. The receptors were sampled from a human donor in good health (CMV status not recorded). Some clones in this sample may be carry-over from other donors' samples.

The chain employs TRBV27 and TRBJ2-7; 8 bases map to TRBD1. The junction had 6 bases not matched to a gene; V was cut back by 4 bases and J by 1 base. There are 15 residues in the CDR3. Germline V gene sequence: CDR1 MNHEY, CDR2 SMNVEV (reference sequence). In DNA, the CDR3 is TGTGCCAGCAGTTCCCACCGGGACAGGTCCTACGAGCAGTACTTC. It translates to CASSSHRDRSYEQYF.

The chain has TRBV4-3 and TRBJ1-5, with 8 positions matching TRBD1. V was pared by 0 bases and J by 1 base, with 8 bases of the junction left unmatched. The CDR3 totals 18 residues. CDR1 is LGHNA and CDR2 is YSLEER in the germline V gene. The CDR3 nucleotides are TGCGCCAGCAGCCAAGAAGCGACAGGGGAACACAGCAATCAGCCCCAGCATTTT. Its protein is CASSQEATGEHSNQPQHF.

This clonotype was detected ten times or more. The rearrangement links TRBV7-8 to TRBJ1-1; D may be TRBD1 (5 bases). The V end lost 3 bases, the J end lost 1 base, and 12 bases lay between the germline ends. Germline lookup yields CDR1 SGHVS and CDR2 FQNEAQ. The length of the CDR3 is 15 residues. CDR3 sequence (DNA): TGTGCCAGCAGCTTCGACAGAGATAGGAACACTGAAGCTTTCTTT. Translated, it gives CASSFDRDRNTEAFF.

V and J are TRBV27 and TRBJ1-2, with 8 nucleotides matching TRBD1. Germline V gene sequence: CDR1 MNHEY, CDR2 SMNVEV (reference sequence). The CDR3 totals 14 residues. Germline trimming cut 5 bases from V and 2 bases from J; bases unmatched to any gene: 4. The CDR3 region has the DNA TGTGCCAGCAGTCAAACAGGGGGGAACTATGGCTACACCTTC. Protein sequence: CASSQTGGNYGYTF.

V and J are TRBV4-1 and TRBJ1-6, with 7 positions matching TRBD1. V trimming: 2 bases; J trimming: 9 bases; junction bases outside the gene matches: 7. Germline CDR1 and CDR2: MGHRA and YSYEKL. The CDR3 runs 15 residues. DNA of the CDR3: TGCGCCAGCAGCCAAATTAGGGGGCGCGTTTCACCCCTCCACTTT. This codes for CASSQIRGRVSPLHF.

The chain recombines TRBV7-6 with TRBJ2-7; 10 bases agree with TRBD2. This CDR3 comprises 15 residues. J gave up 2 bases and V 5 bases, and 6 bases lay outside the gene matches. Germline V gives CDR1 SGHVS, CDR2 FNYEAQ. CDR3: CASSPGLAMTYEQYF. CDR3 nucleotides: TGTGCCAGCAGCCCGGGACTAGCGATGACCTACGAGCAGTACTTC.

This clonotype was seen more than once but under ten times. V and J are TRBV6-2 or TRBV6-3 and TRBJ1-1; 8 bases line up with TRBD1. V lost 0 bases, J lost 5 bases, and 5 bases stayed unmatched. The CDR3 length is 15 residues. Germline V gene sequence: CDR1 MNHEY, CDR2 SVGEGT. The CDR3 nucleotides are TGTGCCAGCAGTTACTCGGCAGGGGGCAGGACTGAAGCTTTCTTT. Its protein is CASSYSAGGRTEAFF.

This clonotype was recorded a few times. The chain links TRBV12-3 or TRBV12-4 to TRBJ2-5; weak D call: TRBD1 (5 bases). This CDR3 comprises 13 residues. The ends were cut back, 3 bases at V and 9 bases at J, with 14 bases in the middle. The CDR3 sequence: CASSFLIVGAQYF. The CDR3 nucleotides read TGTGCCAGCAGTTTTCTGATCGTAGGGGCCCAGTACTTC.

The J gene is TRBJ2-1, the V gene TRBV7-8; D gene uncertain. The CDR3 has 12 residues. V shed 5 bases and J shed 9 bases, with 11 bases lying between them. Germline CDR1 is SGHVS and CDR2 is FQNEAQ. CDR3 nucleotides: TGTGCCAGCAGCCCGCGAGGAAGTGAGCAGTTCTTC. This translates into CASSPRGSEQFF.